These 32 T cell receptor beta chains share one sample of origin, sequenced in a study of response to subunit inactivated influenza vaccine. TCRdb reprocessed the RT-PCR reads with MiXCR, giving one entry per CDR3 protein. This sample has about 780,000 distinct CDR3 sequences; about 18% occur once, and the top ten carry 9.5% to 13%. The specimen comprised PBMCs from blood, sampled roughly 5 days after vaccination. These receptors came from a man in his fifties who received an inactivated influenza vaccine.

The chain employs TRBV20-1 and TRBJ2-1; 12 bases are a match to TRBD2. Germline-derived CDR1 and CDR2 are DFQATT and SNEGSKA (reference sequence). CDR3 length equals 18 residues. J gave up 7 bases and V 1 base, and 14 bases lay outside the gene matches. The CDR3 bases are TGCAGTGCTAGAGTCCCGCCCGGGACTAGCGGGCGGGGAAATGAGCAGTTCTTC. Protein: CSARVPPGTSGRGNEQFF.

The sample holds a few counts of this clonotype. The chain combines TRBV9 with TRBJ2-5, with 8 bases matching TRBD2. J lost 4 bases, V lost 0 bases, and 5 bases had no gene match. Germline V gene lookup returns CDR1 SGDLS and CDR2 YYNGEE. The CDR3 is 15 amino acids. The CDR3, as DNA: TGTGCCAGCAGCGTAGAGCCTCTAGCGGGAGAGACCCAGTACTTC. Translating gives CASSVEPLAGETQYF.

This clonotype has at least ten counts. The chain has TRBV12-3 or TRBV12-4 and TRBJ2-7; D tentatively reads TRBD1 or TRBD2 (5 bases each). CDR3 length equals 16 residues. Trimming left V 0 bases short and J 1 base short, with 13 bases between. CDR3 DNA sequence: TGTGCCAGCAGTTTAGCGCTTTCGGGGCGGTCCTACGAGCAGTACTTC. Encoded protein: CASSLALSGRSYEQYF.

The chain couples TRBV9 to TRBJ2-7; the D call may be TRBD1 or TRBD2 (5 bases each). The V end was cut by 4 bases, the J end by 0 bases, with 11 bases between. The CDR3 loop spans 14 amino acids. Germline assignment: CDR1 SGDLS and CDR2 YYNGEE. DNA for the CDR3: TGTGCCAGCAGCACGGGGACCCGCTCCTACGAGCAGTACTTC. This gives the protein CASSTGTRSYEQYF.

This clonotype was seen only a few times. The chain is built from TRBV7-8 and TRBJ2-7, with D perhaps assigned TRBD1 or TRBD2 (5 bases each). The CDR3 extends over 15 amino acids. Per the germline V gene, CDR1 is SGHVS and CDR2 is FQNEAQ. V lost 1 base and J 4 bases, leaving 14 bases between the germline ends. Written as DNA, the CDR3 is TGTGCCAGCAGCTTAGTGGGCAGGGAGCCATACGAGCAGTACTTC. Translation gives CASSLVGREPYEQYF.

The chain joins TRBV20-1 to TRBJ1-5; the match to TRBD1 covers 9 bases. Looked up from germline, CDR1 is DFQATT and CDR2 is SNEGSKA (reference sequence). CDR3 length equals 14 residues. V lost 4 bases and J lost 10; bases outside the gene matches: 11. This CDR3 is CSAIPGTGRDPQHF. The CDR3 coding sequence is TGCAGTGCTATCCCGGGGACAGGGAGGGATCCCCAGCATTTT.

In its sample, this clonotype was seen a few times. The chain uses TRBV6-5 and TRBJ2-7; the match to TRBD1 covers 8 bases. The V segment lost 2 bases and the J segment 6 bases; nucleotides outside the gene matches: 6. Germline CDR1 and CDR2: MNHEY and SVGAGI. CDR3 size: 14 residues. CDR3: CASSYRDRFSEQYF. The DNA for the CDR3 is TGTGCCAGCAGTTACCGGGACAGGTTCTCCGAGCAGTACTTC.

The sample holds a few counts of this clonotype. The chain uses TRBV20-1 and TRBJ2-1; no reliable D call. The CDR3 sequence is 13 residues long. Germline loops: CDR1 DFQATT, CDR2 SNEGSKA (reference sequence). V gave up 0 bases and J gave up 6 bases, with 9 bases separating them. The CDR3 sequence: CSARDPGGNEQFF. The DNA for the CDR3 is TGCAGTGCTAGAGACCCCGGTGGCAATGAGCAGTTCTTC.

The chain employs TRBV10-3 and TRBJ2-1, with D tentatively TRBD2 (6 bases). The V gene's germline CDR1 is ENHRY and CDR2 SYGVKD. CDR3 length equals 17 residues. V was cut by 0 bases and J by 5 bases, with 17 bases left in between. The CDR3 protein is CAISESIGAGRDNEQFF. The CDR3 DNA sequence: TGTGCCATCAGTGAGTCAATTGGGGCGGGACGGGACAATGAGCAGTTCTTC.

This clonotype showed up just a few times. CDR3 sequence (DNA): TGTGCCAGCAGCGAGCGGCCCGAAAGAGTCACAGATACGCAGTATTTT. It encodes CASSERPERVTDTQYF. V is TRBV6-1 and J is TRBJ2-3, with TRBD2 as a possible D gene (5 bases). The CDR3 sequence is 16 residues long. The V end lost 6 bases, the J end lost 2 bases, and 18 bases lay between the germline ends. Germline CDR1 and CDR2: MNHNS and SASEGT.

This chain connects TRBV4-2 to TRBJ2-2; tentatively, D is TRBD1 or TRBD2 (6 bases each). The CDR3 runs to 16 residues. V gave up 4 bases and J gave up 3 bases, with 15 bases separating them. CDR1 and CDR2 (germline): LGHNA, YNFKEQ. Here the CDR3 DNA reads TGTGCCAGCAGCCCATACAGGGAGGTTGACACCGGGGAGCTGTTTTTT. Its protein product is CASSPYREVDTGELFF.

The chain has TRBV10-2 and TRBJ1-5; 9 nucleotides align to TRBD1. This CDR3 has 13 amino acids. Germline trimming cut 8 bases from V and 5 bases from J; bases unmatched to any gene: 4. Looked up from germline, CDR1 is WSHSY and CDR2 is SAAADI. CDR3 amino acids: CASGQGRDQPQHF. As DNA, the CDR3 is TGCGCCAGCGGACAGGGGAGGGATCAGCCCCAGCATTTT.

This clonotype was recorded a few times. The chain employs TRBV7-2 and TRBJ2-3, with a possible D match to TRBD1 (6 bases). V lost 6 bases, J lost 7 bases, and 11 bases lay in between. CDR1 is SGHTA, CDR2 FQGNSA, per germline. This CDR3 is built from 12 residues. The CDR3 DNA follows: TGTGCCAGCAGTCACAGGGAGAATACGCAGTATTTT. Translated: CASSHRENTQYF.

This clonotype was found once. The CDR3 is CSAGPLETSSYEQYF. The CDR3 coding sequence is TGCAGTGCCGGCCCTTTGGAGACTAGCTCCTACGAGCAGTACTTC. The genes are TRBV20-1 and TRBJ2-7; TRBD2 might be the D (6 bases). CDR1 is DFQATT, CDR2 SNEGSKA, per germline (reference sequence). Trimming pared 6 bases from V and 0 bases from J, leaving 18 bases between. This CDR3 is built from 15 residues.

Details on this clonotype: It is unclear where the CDR3 begins or ends on the DNA, so no DNA is shown, and the CDR3 is as TCRdb lists it. The chain is built from TRBV30 and TRBJ1-1; the table calls TRBD1, which could not be checked here. The V gene's germline CDR1 is GTSNPN and CDR2 SVGIG (reference sequence). The CDR3 has 14 amino acids, counting both end residues. The CDR3: CAWSVGQGAEYDFF.

This clonotype was found a few times. The rearrangement uses TRBV27 and TRBJ2-4; the match to TRBD2 covers 8 bases. This CDR3 contains 17 residues. Trimming removed 0 bases from V and 6 bases from J; junction bases left unmatched: 10. CDR1 MNHEY and CDR2 SMNVEV come from the germline V gene (reference sequence). Here the CDR3 reads CASSLSFRLAGLNIQYF. CDR3 coding DNA: TGTGCCAGCAGTTTATCGTTTCGGCTAGCGGGCCTAAACATTCAGTACTTC.

The chain uses TRBV5-1 and TRBJ2-1, with a possible D match to TRBD1 (6 bases). Trimming removed 3 bases at V and 3 bases at J, with 19 bases between. Germline CDR1 reads SGHRS; CDR2 reads YFSETQ. The CDR3 contains 17 residues. CDR3 nucleotides: TGCGCCAGCAGCTACCATAGGACAGACTCGAACTACAATGAGCAGTTCTTC. It translates to CASSYHRTDSNYNEQFF.

The genes are TRBV6-1 and TRBJ2-5; no definite D call. The V gene's germline CDR1 is MNHNS and CDR2 SASEGT. Trimming removed 7 bases at V and 5 bases at J, with 14 bases between. The CDR3 extends over 13 amino acids. The CDR3 spells CASNPPGIETQYF. The CDR3 nucleotides are TGTGCCAGCAATCCTCCGGGCATCGAGACCCAGTACTTC.

This clonotype turned up a few times. The V and J genes are TRBV7-2 and TRBJ2-3, with TRBD2 matching over 7 bases. The CDR3 length is 15 residues. Per the germline V gene, CDR1 is SGHTA and CDR2 is FQGNSA. The V segment lost 0 bases and the J segment 8 bases; nucleotides outside the gene matches: 8. CDR3 DNA sequence: TGTGCCAGCAGCTTAGCCGGTAGCGGCGGGGGTACGCAGTATTTT. As protein: CASSLAGSGGGTQYF.

V is TRBV20-1 and J is TRBJ2-5, with 8 bases aligning to TRBD2. Germline CDR1 and CDR2: DFQATT and SNEGSKA (reference sequence). V shed 4 bases, J shed 5 bases, and the junction held 9 bases outside the gene matches. The CDR3 totals 14 residues. CDR3 DNA sequence: TGCAGTGCTACCGGACTAGCCGGAGTGGAGACCCAGTACTTC. Encoded protein: CSATGLAGVETQYF.

V and J are TRBV7-2 and TRBJ1-1; D uncertain. The CDR3 extends over 15 amino acids. Trimming shortened V by 5 bases and J by 3 bases, and 16 bases separated the two germline ends. Per germline, CDR1 SGHTA and CDR2 FQGNSA. The CDR3 DNA reads TGTGCCAGCAGCCCGACCGGTATGCCCTACACTGAAGCTTTCTTT. It is translated as CASSPTGMPYTEAFF.

This clonotype turned up a few times. In DNA, the CDR3 is TGTGCCAGCAGTTACCGGGGAGGGTCGGGGGTTTACGAGCAGTACTTC. Its translation: CASSYRGGSGVYEQYF. This chain connects TRBV6-5 to TRBJ2-7; 7 bases line up with TRBD2. The CDR3 has 16 amino acids. The ends lost 2 bases at V and 4 bases at J; junction bases unmatched: 11. The germline V gene has CDR1 MNHEY and CDR2 SVGAGI.

The chain joins TRBV20-1 to TRBJ2-3; 7 nucleotides match TRBD2. With V trimmed by 5 bases and J by 2 bases, 7 bases remained unmatched. CDR1 and CDR2 from the germline V gene are DFQATT and SNEGSKA (reference sequence). The CDR3 sequence is 14 residues long. DNA for the CDR3: TGCAGTGCTGGCGCTAGCGGCTACACAGATACGCAGTATTTT. This translates into CSAGASGYTDTQYF.

In the case of this clonotype: A much larger clone differs by one base, so this may be a read error. V usage is TRBV29-1 and J usage is TRBJ1-1, with D perhaps TRBD1 (6 bases). V was shortened by 6 bases and J by 1 base, with 9 bases between the two germline ends. The CDR3 is made up of 12 amino acids. CDR1 and CDR2 from the germline V gene are SQVTM and ANQGSEA. The chain's CDR3 is CSVGHQNTEAFF. DNA of the CDR3: TGCAGCGTGGGACACCAGAACACTGAAGCTTTCTTT.

Only a few counts were recorded for this clonotype. The V and J genes are TRBV27 and TRBJ2-6; D ambiguous. CDR1 and CDR2 from the germline V gene are MNHEY and SMNVEV (reference sequence). This CDR3 is built from 14 residues. Trimming cost V 5 bases and J 0 bases, with 5 bases left between them. The CDR3 DNA sequence: TGTGCCAGCAGTCAATTCTCTGGGGCCAACGTCCTGACTTTC. This gives the protein CASSQFSGANVLTF.

In this sample, this clonotype turned up a few times. This chain uses TRBV7-2 with TRBJ2-2, with D possibly being TRBD1 (6 bases). Germline V lookup: CDR1 SGHTA, CDR2 FQGNSA. V was pared by 8 bases and J by 0 bases, with 13 bases between. The CDR3 totals 15 residues. CDR3 nucleotides: TGTGCCAGCGGATTAGACAGGACGAACACCGGGGAGCTGTTTTTT. It translates to CASGLDRTNTGELFF. The variable domain in full, completed from reference TRBV7-2 and TRBJ2-2, reads GAGVSQSPSNKVTEKGKDVELRCDPISGHTALYWYRQSLGQGLEFLIYFQGNSAPDKSGLPSDRFSAERTGGSVSTLTIQRTQQEDSAVYLCASGLDRTNTGELFFGEGSRLTVL.

The V and J genes are TRBV20-1 and TRBJ2-1, with 8 bases lining up with TRBD2. CDR1 DFQATT and CDR2 SNEGSKA come from the germline V gene (reference sequence). V gave up 1 base and J gave up 7 bases; unmatched junction bases: 12. There are 16 residues in the CDR3. Here the CDR3 reads CSARASGRPQRNEQFF. The DNA for the CDR3 is TGCAGTGCTAGAGCTAGCGGGCGGCCGCAGAGGAATGAGCAGTTCTTC.

The J gene is TRBJ2-7, the V gene TRBV7-9, with a weak D call TRBD1 (6 bases). Germline values: CDR1 SEHNR, CDR2 FQNEAQ (reference sequence). V was shortened by 5 bases and J by 4 bases, with 18 bases between the two germline ends. The CDR3 runs to 15 residues. The CDR3 nucleotides read TGTGCCAGCAGCAAGGTAGGGGGAGCCGGATACGAGCAGTACTTC. This translates into CASSKVGGAGYEQYF. Full variable domain (remainder filled in from reference TRBV7-9 and TRBJ2-7): DTGVSQNPRHKITKRGQNVTFRCDPISEHNRLYWYRQTLGQGPEFLTYFQNEAQLEKSRLLSDRFSAERPKGSFSTLEIQRTEQGDSAMYLCASSKVGGAGYEQYFGPGTRLTVT.

This clonotype has ten or more counts. V usage is TRBV29-1 and J usage is TRBJ2-1; 8 nucleotides line up with TRBD1. Germline-derived CDR1 and CDR2 are SQVTM and ANQGSEA. The CDR3 covers 14 residues. V shed 2 bases, J shed 6 bases, and the junction held 6 bases outside the gene matches. CDR3 residues: CSVEPRGLPNEQFF. The CDR3 DNA reads as TGCAGCGTTGAACCCAGGGGGCTACCCAATGAGCAGTTCTTC.

This clonotype has more than one count but fewer than ten. The chain uses TRBV20-1 and TRBJ2-2; 8 positions match TRBD2. The germline V gene encodes CDR1 DFQATT and CDR2 SNEGSKA (reference sequence). This CDR3 has 14 residues. J lost 4 bases, V lost 6 bases, and 7 bases had no gene match. The CDR3 spells CSASTGTSTGELFF. The CDR3 nucleotides read TGCAGTGCGTCAACCGGGACTAGCACCGGGGAGCTGTTTTTT.

This clonotype has a count of ten or more. The CDR3 here is CSASKAAVYNEQFF. The CDR3 nucleotides read TGCAGTGCTAGTAAGGCGGCGGTCTACAATGAGCAGTTCTTC. The V gene is TRBV20-1, the J gene TRBJ2-1; D unresolved. The CDR3 covers 14 residues. V gave up 3 bases and J gave up 3 bases, with 12 bases separating them. The germline CDR1 and CDR2 sequences are DFQATT and SNEGSKA (reference sequence).

This clonotype was picked up a small number of times. V is TRBV5-4 and J is TRBJ2-4; D gene uncertain. The V gene's germline CDR1 is SGHNT and CDR2 YYREEE (reference sequence). This CDR3 is 15 amino acids long. Trimming took off 4 bases at V and 0 bases at J, with 11 bases between the two ends. DNA for the CDR3: TGTGCCAGCAGCCCAGATTATGTAGCCAAAAACATTCAGTACTTC. It encodes CASSPDYVAKNIQYF. The full variable domain, in which reference TRBV5-4 and TRBJ2-4 provide the parts outside the CDR3, is ETGVTQSPTHLIKTRGQQVTLRCSSQSGHNTVSWYQQALGQGPQFIFQYYREEENGRGNFPPRFSGLQFPNYSSELNVNALELDDSALYLCASSPDYVAKNIQYFGAGTRLSVL.